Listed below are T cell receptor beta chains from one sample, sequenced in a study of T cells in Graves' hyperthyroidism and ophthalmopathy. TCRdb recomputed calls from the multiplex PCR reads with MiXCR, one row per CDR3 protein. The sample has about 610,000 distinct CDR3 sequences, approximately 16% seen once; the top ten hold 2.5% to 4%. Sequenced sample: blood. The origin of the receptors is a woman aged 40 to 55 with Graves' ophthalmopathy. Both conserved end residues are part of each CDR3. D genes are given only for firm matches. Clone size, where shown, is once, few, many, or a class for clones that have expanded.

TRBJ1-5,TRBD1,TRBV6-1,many,CASRQGAQPNQPQHF
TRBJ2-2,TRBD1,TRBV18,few,CASSPLDRVTGELFF
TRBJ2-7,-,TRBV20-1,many,CSASKGAGSEQYF
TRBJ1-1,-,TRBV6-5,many,CASGNSRVDLNTEAFF
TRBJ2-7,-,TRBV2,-,CASSDGGTYEQYF
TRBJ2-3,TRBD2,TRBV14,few,CASSQVGLAGGDTQYF
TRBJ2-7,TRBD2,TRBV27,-,CASSLSLTSGRTYEQYF
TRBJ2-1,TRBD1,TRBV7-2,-,CASSSQGTGYNEQFF
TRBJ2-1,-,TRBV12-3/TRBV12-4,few,CASSLISRNNEQFF
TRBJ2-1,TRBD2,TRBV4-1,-,CASSSTRLAGAYNEQFF
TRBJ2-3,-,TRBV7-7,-,CASSLGGSKADTQYF
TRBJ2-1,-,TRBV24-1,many,CATSVIPQGNPNNEQFF
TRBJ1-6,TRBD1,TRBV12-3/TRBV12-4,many,CASSPTGGSSPLHF
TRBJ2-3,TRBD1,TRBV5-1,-,CASSPGDRGLVDTQYF
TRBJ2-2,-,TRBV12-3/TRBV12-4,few,CASSPSGRLMNTGELFF
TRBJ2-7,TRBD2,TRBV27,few,CASSLIGGGGEQYF
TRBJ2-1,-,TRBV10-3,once,CAISEAGSPFTSSYNEQFF
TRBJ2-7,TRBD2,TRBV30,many,CAWTRLAGQQYF
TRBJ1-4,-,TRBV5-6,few,CASSFSAPTTNEKLFF
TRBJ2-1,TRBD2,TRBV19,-,CASSIWTSGNEQFF
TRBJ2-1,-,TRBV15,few,CATSRDPYSRQSSYNEQFF
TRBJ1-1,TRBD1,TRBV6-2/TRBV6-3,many,CASSYGTAGDTEAFF
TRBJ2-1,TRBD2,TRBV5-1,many,CASSYGLAATSYNEQFF
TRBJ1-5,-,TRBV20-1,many,CSARGLGNQPQHF
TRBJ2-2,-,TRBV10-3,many,CAIRLTTPTLQAGELFF
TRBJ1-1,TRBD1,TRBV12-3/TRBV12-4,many,CASSLRPTGGTEAFF
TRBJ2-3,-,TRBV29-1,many,CSVRWAGTDTQYF
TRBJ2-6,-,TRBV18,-,CASSPPGAGANVLTF
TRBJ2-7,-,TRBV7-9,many,CASSLPGFIYEQYF